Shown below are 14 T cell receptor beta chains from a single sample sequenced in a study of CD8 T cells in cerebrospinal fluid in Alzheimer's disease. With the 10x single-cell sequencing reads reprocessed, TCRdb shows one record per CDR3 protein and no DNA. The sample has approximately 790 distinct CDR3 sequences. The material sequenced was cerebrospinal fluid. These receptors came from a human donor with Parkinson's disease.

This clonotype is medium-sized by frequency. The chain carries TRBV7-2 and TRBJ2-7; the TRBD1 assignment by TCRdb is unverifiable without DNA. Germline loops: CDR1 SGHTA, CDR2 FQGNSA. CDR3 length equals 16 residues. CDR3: CASSFNPGTGSHEQYF.

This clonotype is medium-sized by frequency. The CDR3 here is CASSYSGQTYGYTF. The chain has TRBV6-2 or TRBV6-3 and TRBJ1-2; TCRdb selects TRBD1, and the lack of DNA leaves this call unchecked. This CDR3 region has 14 residues. In germline, CDR1 is MNHEY, CDR2 SVGEGT.

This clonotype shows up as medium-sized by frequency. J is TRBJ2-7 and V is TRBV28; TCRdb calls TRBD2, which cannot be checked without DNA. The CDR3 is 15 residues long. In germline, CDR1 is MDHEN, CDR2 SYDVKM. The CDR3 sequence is CASSSPSGGTYEQYF.

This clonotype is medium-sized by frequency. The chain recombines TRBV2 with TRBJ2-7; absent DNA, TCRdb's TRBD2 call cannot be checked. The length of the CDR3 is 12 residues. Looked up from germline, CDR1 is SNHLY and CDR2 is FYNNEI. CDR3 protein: CASSGTSHLWYF.

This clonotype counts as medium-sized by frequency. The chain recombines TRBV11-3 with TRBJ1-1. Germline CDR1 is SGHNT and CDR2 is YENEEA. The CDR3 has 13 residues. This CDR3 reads CASSLVVNTEAFF.

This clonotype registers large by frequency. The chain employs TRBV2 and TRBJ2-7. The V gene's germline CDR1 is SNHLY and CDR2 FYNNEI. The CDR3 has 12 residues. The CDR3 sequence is CASSAGPYEQYF. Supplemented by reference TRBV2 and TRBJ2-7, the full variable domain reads EPEVTQTPSHQVTQMGQEVILRCVPISNHLYFYWYRQILGQKVEFLVSFYNNEISEKSEIFDDQFSVERPDGSNFTLKIRSTKLEDSAMYFCASSAGPYEQYFGPGTRLTVT.

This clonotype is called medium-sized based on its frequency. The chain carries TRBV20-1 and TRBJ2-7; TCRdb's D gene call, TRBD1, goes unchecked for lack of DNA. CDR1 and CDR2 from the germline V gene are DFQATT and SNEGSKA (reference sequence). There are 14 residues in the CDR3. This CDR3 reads CSAAKGTGSYEQYF.

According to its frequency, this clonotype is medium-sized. The CDR3 loop is CASSDSYEQYF. V usage is TRBV5-1 and J usage is TRBJ2-7. Per germline, CDR1 SGHRS and CDR2 YFSETQ. The CDR3 length is 11 residues.

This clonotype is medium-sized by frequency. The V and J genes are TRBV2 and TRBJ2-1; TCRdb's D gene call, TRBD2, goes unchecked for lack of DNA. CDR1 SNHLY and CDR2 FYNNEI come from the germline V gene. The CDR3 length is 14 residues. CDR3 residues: CASSVSGGYNEQFF.

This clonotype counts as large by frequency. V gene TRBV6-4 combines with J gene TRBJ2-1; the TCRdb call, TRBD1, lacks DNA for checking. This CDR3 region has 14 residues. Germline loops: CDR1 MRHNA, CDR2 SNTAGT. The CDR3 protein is CASSDSVEGREQFF.

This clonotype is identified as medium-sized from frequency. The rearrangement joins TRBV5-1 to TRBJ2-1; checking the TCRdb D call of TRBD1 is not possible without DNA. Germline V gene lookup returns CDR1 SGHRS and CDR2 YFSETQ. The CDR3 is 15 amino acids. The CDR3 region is CASSFGGGLLDEQFF.

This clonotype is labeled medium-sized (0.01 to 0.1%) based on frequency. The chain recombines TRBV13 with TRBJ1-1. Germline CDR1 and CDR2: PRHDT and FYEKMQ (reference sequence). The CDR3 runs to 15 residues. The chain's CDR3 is CASSWRGSSDTEAFF.

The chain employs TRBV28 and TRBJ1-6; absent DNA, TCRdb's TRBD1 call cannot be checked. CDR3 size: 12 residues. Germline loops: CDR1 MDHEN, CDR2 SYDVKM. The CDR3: CASSASPFPLHF.

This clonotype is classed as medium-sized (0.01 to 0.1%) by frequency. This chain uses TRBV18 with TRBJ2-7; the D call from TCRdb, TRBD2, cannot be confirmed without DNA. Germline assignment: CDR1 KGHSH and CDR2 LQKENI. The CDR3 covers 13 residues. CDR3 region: CASSLDSSNEQYF.